This T cell receptor (beta chain) was sequenced in a study of blood T cells in healthy people across ages. In the study overall: Capture by template switching was about one barcoded beta molecule per two T cells.

There are a few counts of this clonotype. Its antigen is not identified. Alongside a J-beta primer mix, a sample-barcoded 5' primer served in a second PCR lasting about 7 to 12 cycles. TCRdb called the 5' RACE reads again in MiXCR, with one record for every CDR3 protein. The sample shows hundreds of thousands of distinct CDR3 sequences, about 25% of them seen only once. Notes on the study in general: PBMCs left unsorted prevented a conclusive naive versus antigen-experienced comparison.

Germline assignment: CDR1 DFQATT and CDR2 SNEGSKA (reference sequence). CDR3 size: 16 residues. V lost 1 base, J lost 1 base, and 16 bases lay in between. This same sample was also part of a study on T cells of mothers and their children. That work states: RNA was extracted, and all of it went into cDNA synthesis at 1.5 ug per 15 ul. Relative to unrelated pairs, biologically related mother-child dyads exhibited marginally greater, non-significant overlap.

The TCR was taken from a boy aged 10-17 years in good health. Sequenced sample: blood. The V and J genes are TRBV20-1 and TRBJ1-1; possibly TRBD1 for D (5 bases). The chain's CDR3 is CSARAVLGTGNTEAFF. CDR3 bases: TGCAGTGCTAGAGCCGTCCTAGGGACGGGGAACACTGAAGCTTTCTTT.